This TCR beta chain originates from a study of blood T cells in healthy people across ages. Overall study context: There was about one barcoded beta molecule captured by template switching per two T cells.

Study results and caveats: Age showed a roughly linear inverse relationship with TCR beta diversity per million T cells. One million T cells yielded diversity estimates that were considered underestimates.

To note about this clonotype: Its antigen is as yet unknown.

The second PCR ran roughly 7 to 12 cycles with a sample-barcoded 5' primer and J-beta primers. Individual samples furnished no less than 3 million CDR3-containing paired-end reads apiece. MiXCR, applied by TCRdb to the 5' RACE reads, yields one record per CDR3 protein. The sample carries 1.5 million to 2 million distinct CDR3 sequences, roughly 27% recorded once. Germline CDR1 is DFQATT and CDR2 is SNEGSKA (reference sequence). With V trimmed by 7 bases and J by 7 bases, 11 bases remained unmatched. The CDR3 is 14 amino acids. The sequencing sample was made of blood. The J gene is TRBJ2-1, the V gene TRBV20-1, with 9 nucleotides matching TRBD1. This sequence was found in a woman in her twenties or thirties in good health. Written as DNA, the CDR3 is TGCAGTGGAACACAGGGGGCGCGAAATAATGAGCAGTTCTTC. Amino acid sequence: CSGTQGARNNEQFF.